These 29 T cell receptor beta chains share one sample of origin, sequenced in a study of blood T cell repertoires in COVID-19. Clones were read by immunoSEQ multiplex PCR, and TCRdb kept only the in-frame ones, dropping some. The data contain fewer than 500,000 clones, 88% of them seen just once; the ten biggest clones take up 0.97%. Sequences were obtained from PBMCs or T cells enriched from blood (not recorded which). The receptors derive from a woman younger than 45 with acute COVID-19.

The CDR3 sequence is CASSYPGTSYEQYF. DNA for the CDR3: TGTGCCAGCAGTTACCCCGGGACTAGCTACGAGCAGTACTTC. The chain links TRBV6-2 or TRBV6-3 to TRBJ2-7; 8 bases agree with TRBD2. V lost 2 bases and J lost 3; bases outside the gene matches: 3. CDR1 MNHEY and CDR2 SVGEGT come from the germline V gene. This CDR3 has 14 residues.

V usage is TRBV2 and J usage is TRBJ1-5; D unresolved. The germline gives CDR1 SNHLY, CDR2 FYNNEI. Trimming removed 2 bases from V and 8 bases from J, with 16 bases in between. The CDR3 length is 15 residues. The CDR3 sequence: CASSETRAVEKPQHF. Here the CDR3 DNA reads TGTGCCAGCAGTGAAACTCGCGCAGTGGAGAAGCCCCAGCATTTT.

The J gene is TRBJ1-1, the V gene TRBV19; TRBD1 might be the D (5 bases). The germline V gene encodes CDR1 LNHDA and CDR2 SQIVND (reference sequence). This CDR3 region has 15 residues. V was clipped by 5 bases and J by 4 bases, with 17 bases between them. The CDR3 reads CASSSGIRAGTEAFF. In DNA, the CDR3 is TGTGCCAGTAGTTCAGGTATCAGGGCAGGCACTGAAGCTTTCTTT.

The V and J genes are TRBV10-1 and TRBJ2-2; the D gene is possibly TRBD1 (5 bases). Trimming removed 2 bases from V and 5 bases from J, with 15 bases in between. The CDR3 has 16 residues. Germline CDR1 is WNHNN and CDR2 is SYGVQD (reference sequence). CDR3 protein: CASSEMVTVGTGELFF. CDR3 nucleotide sequence: TGCGCCAGCAGTGAGATGGTGACAGTCGGGACCGGGGAGCTGTTTTTT.

This clone showed up just a few times. The same CDR3 arises from other DNA sequences in this sample as well. The rearrangement joins TRBV18 to TRBJ2-3; D gene uncertain. Germline lookup yields CDR1 KGHSH and CDR2 LQKENI. This CDR3 region has 13 residues. V was trimmed by 0 bases and J by 2 bases, leaving 3 bases between them. DNA for the CDR3: TGTGCCAGCTCACCACCCTCCACAGATACGCAGTATTTT. This codes for CASSPPSTDTQYF. The variable domain in full, completed from reference TRBV18 and TRBJ2-3, reads NAGVMQNPRHLVRRRGQEARLRCSPMKGHSHVYWYRQLPEEGLKFMVYLQKENIIDESGMPKERFSAEFPKEGPSILRIQQVVRGDSAAYFCASSPPSTDTQYFGPGTRLTVL.

V gene TRBV3-1 (or the pseudogene TRBV3-2) combines with J gene TRBJ2-5; D perhaps matches TRBD2 (6 bases). Trimming took 1 base from V and 1 from J, leaving 13 bases between them. Per the germline V gene, CDR1 is LGHDT and CDR2 is YNNKEL (reference sequence). The CDR3 extends over 16 amino acids. The DNA for the CDR3 is TGTGCCAGCAGCCAAGCGTGGACTACCCTCCAAGAGACCCAGTACTTC. Its translation: CASSQAWTTLQETQYF.

The chain joins TRBV5-6 to TRBJ2-1; 9 nucleotides align to TRBD1. This CDR3 contains 16 residues. The V segment lost 4 bases and the J segment 0 bases; nucleotides outside the gene matches: 5. Germline values: CDR1 SGHDT, CDR2 YYEEEE. In DNA, the CDR3 is TGTGCCAGCAGCCCGGACAGGGGCACCTCCTACAATGAGCAGTTCTTC. This sequence encodes CASSPDRGTSYNEQFF.

Comment on this clone: Other DNA variants within this sample encode the same CDR3. The CDR3 sequence is CASSPGQGEGYTF. Here the CDR3 DNA reads TGTGCCAGCAGCCCGGGACAGGGGGAGGGCTACACCTTC. V is TRBV5-6 and J is TRBJ1-2, with 11 bases identical to TRBD1. Trimming took 4 bases from V and 8 from J; bases not matched to a gene: 4. The CDR3 covers 13 residues. Germline-derived CDR1 and CDR2 are SGHDT and YYEEEE.

This clone was seen a single time. The chain joins TRBV21-1 to TRBJ1-5; the listed D gene, TRBD1, was not tested against the DNA. TRBV21-1 is a recognized pseudogene. This CDR3 spans 19 amino acids. The CDR3 DNA is TGTGCCAGCAGCAAAGGGAGACAGGGAACTCATTATAGCAATCAGCCCCAGCATTTT. This sequence encodes CASSKGRQGTHYSNQPQHF.

The chain combines TRBV7-3 with TRBJ1-1; 9 bases match TRBD1. The CDR3 contains 16 residues. With V trimmed by 1 base and J by 10 bases, 13 bases remained unmatched. Germline V gene sequence: CDR1 SGHTA, CDR2 FQGTGA. CDR3: CASSLIGGQGLMGAFF. CDR3 sequence (DNA): TGTGCCAGCAGCTTAATAGGGGGACAGGGCCTAATGGGAGCTTTCTTT.

The rearrangement uses TRBV24-1 and TRBJ1-2, with 9 bases identical to TRBD1. This CDR3 region has 17 residues. The germline V gene encodes CDR1 KGHDR and CDR2 SFDVKD. Trimming at V came to 4 bases and at J to 3 bases, leaving 11 bases not matched to a gene. CDR3 sequence: CATSDPTRQGEDYGYTF. The CDR3 DNA sequence: TGTGCCACCAGTGACCCCACTAGACAGGGGGAGGACTATGGCTACACCTTC.

This rearrangement joins TRBV3-1 (or the pseudogene TRBV3-2) to TRBJ1-2; tentatively, D is TRBD1 (5 bases). The V gene's germline CDR1 is LGHDT and CDR2 YNNKEL (reference sequence). Deletions cut 0 bases from V and 1 base from J, with 9 bases between. CDR3 length: 15 residues. For the CDR3, the DNA is TGTGCCAGCAGCCAAGATCCGGGGGGTAACTATGGCTACACCTTC. Amino acid sequence: CASSQDPGGNYGYTF.

The chain employs TRBV5-1 and TRBJ1-3, with D unclear. This CDR3 has 16 amino acids. Germline V gene data show CDR1 as SGHRS and CDR2 as YFSETQ. The germline V and J ends were trimmed by 0 bases and 0 bases, with 10 bases remaining between them. The CDR3, as DNA: TGCGCCAGCAGCTTGGGAGCGGGTGACTCTGGAAACACCATATATTTT. Its protein is CASSLGAGDSGNTIYF. The whole variable domain, filled in from reference TRBV5-1 and TRBJ1-3, reads KAGVTQTPRYLIKTRGQQVTLSCSPISGHRSVSWYQQTPGQGLQFLFEYFSETQRNKGNFPGRFSGRQFSNSRSEMNVSTLELGDSALYLCASSLGAGDSGNTIYFGEGSWLTVV.

V usage is TRBV5-1 and J usage is TRBJ2-7; 8 bases are shared with TRBD2. In germline, CDR1 is SGHRS, CDR2 YFSETQ. With 4 bases clipped from V and 2 bases from J, the junction kept 5 bases outside the gene matches. CDR3 length: 14 residues. The CDR3 protein is CASSPGGGAYEQYF. The DNA for the CDR3 is TGCGCCAGCAGCCCCGGGGGGGGAGCCTACGAGCAGTACTTC. Full variable domain (remainder filled in from reference TRBV5-1 and TRBJ2-7): KAGVTQTPRYLIKTRGQQVTLSCSPISGHRSVSWYQQTPGQGLQFLFEYFSETQRNKGNFPGRFSGRQFSNSRSEMNVSTLELGDSALYLCASSPGGGAYEQYFGPGTRLTVT.

In its sample, this clone was seen once. The J gene is TRBJ2-2, the V gene TRBV2; TRBD1 matches 9 bases. V shed 7 bases and J 3 bases; nucleotides not matched to a gene: 6. The CDR3 loop spans 15 amino acids. Germline CDR1 reads SNHLY; CDR2 reads FYNNEI. The CDR3 DNA follows: TGTGCCAGCAACCCCAGGACAGGGGACACCGGGGAGCTGTTTTTT. Protein sequence: CASNPRTGDTGELFF.

The chain employs TRBV9 and TRBJ2-1, with 8 bases identical to TRBD2. CDR3 length: 16 residues. Per germline, CDR1 SGDLS and CDR2 YYNGEE. J gave up 0 bases and V 2 bases, and 4 bases lay outside the gene matches. CDR3 amino acids: CASSVRAGGSYNEQFF. CDR3 sequence (DNA): TGTGCCAGCAGCGTCAGGGCGGGGGGCTCCTACAATGAGCAGTTCTTC.

This sequence joins TRBV5-8 and TRBJ1-2; D remains ambiguous. Germline CDR1 reads SGHTS; CDR2 reads YDEGEE. CDR3 length equals 17 residues. The V end was cut by 0 bases, the J end by 4 bases, with 19 bases between. CDR3 in amino acids: CASSLAYTGWASYGYTF. DNA of the CDR3: TGTGCCAGCAGCTTGGCCTATACGGGGTGGGCCTCCTATGGCTACACCTTC.

This rearrangement joins TRBV29-1 to TRBJ1-5; TRBD1 matches 7 bases. The CDR3 has 14 amino acids. CDR1 and CDR2 from the germline V gene are SQVTM and ANQGSEA. V trimming: 4 bases; J trimming: 1 base; junction bases outside the gene matches: 4. The DNA for the CDR3 is TGCAGCGTTGGACAGGGCTCGAGCAATCAGCCCCAGCATTTT. Protein sequence: CSVGQGSSNQPQHF.

The rearrangement links TRBV29-1 to TRBJ2-5; D gene unclear. The germline V and J ends were trimmed by 7 bases and 0 bases, with 12 bases remaining between them. The length of the CDR3 is 13 residues. Germline V lookup: CDR1 SQVTM, CDR2 ANQGSEA. CDR3 residues: CSAVSGYQETQYF. The CDR3 bases are TGCAGCGCCGTATCCGGGTACCAAGAGACCCAGTACTTC.

This clone was detected once. The chain has TRBV7-3 and TRBJ2-2; TRBD2 is a possible D gene (5 bases). Trimming removed 2 bases from V and 2 bases from J, with 6 bases in between. This CDR3 spans 14 amino acids. CDR1 is SGHTA and CDR2 is FQGTGA in the germline V gene. CDR3 coding DNA: TGTGCCAGCAGCTTAGCGGGTAACACCGGGGAGCTGTTTTTT. This encodes CASSLAGNTGELFF.

The chain is built from TRBV7-2 and TRBJ2-7; D call uncertain. CDR3 length: 15 residues. The V end was cut by 3 bases, the J end by 4 bases, with 16 bases between. Germline V gene sequence: CDR1 SGHTA, CDR2 FQGNSA. The CDR3 DNA is TGTGCCAGCAGCTTGTCCTGGATAGACGGGTACGAGCAGTACTTC. Its translation: CASSLSWIDGYEQYF.

This clone was seen repeatedly, ten times or more. The chain joins TRBV5-1 to TRBJ2-3; the D gene is possibly TRBD2 (5 bases). Trimming pared 1 base from V and 1 base from J, leaving 22 bases between. The germline gives CDR1 SGHRS, CDR2 YFSETQ. The CDR3 runs 19 residues. CDR3 DNA: TGCGCCAGCAGCTTGAGTGCCCCGGGATCTCATCCTGGCACAGATACGCAGTATTTT. It yields the protein CASSLSAPGSHPGTDTQYF.

This clone has more than one count but fewer than ten. The V and J genes are TRBV11-2 and TRBJ2-7; TRBD1 matches at 10 bases. Looked up from germline, CDR1 is SGHAT and CDR2 is FQNNGV. V lost 6 bases and J lost 6; bases outside the gene matches: 11. The CDR3 is 15 residues long. The CDR3, as DNA: TGTGCCAGCAGACTAATCCGGGACAGGGGTAGCGAGCAGTACTTC. It codes for CASRLIRDRGSEQYF.

This chain joins TRBV4-1 and TRBJ1-5; 7 positions agree with TRBD1. In germline, CDR1 is MGHRA, CDR2 YSYEKL. V dropped 2 bases and J dropped 3; count of bases not matched to a gene: 10. This CDR3 is built from 17 residues. This CDR3 reads CASSQLQGQEYNQPQHF. The CDR3 bases are TGCGCCAGCAGCCAACTCCAAGGACAGGAGTACAATCAGCCCCAGCATTTT.

V usage is TRBV5-1 and J usage is TRBJ2-3; TRBD2 is a possible D gene (5 bases). V shed 4 bases and J shed 0 bases, with 15 bases lying between them. CDR3 length: 16 amino acids. Germline-derived CDR1 and CDR2 are SGHRS and YFSETQ. The CDR3 DNA follows: TGCGCCAGCAGCCCCGGACTGGGTTTAAGCACAGATACGCAGTATTTT. Translation gives CASSPGLGLSTDTQYF.

The chain carries TRBV2 and TRBJ2-1, with TRBD2 matching over 9 bases. With 2 bases clipped from V and 7 bases from J, the junction kept 9 bases outside the gene matches. The CDR3 sequence is 16 residues long. Germline-derived CDR1 and CDR2 are SNHLY and FYNNEI. CDR3 sequence reads: CASSEIRRGGENEQFF. For the CDR3, the DNA is TGTGCCAGCAGTGAAATTCGGCGGGGGGGCGAGAATGAGCAGTTCTTC.

This chain joins TRBV9 and TRBJ1-2; D ambiguous. V was trimmed by 0 bases and J by 8 bases, leaving 20 bases between them. The germline V gene encodes CDR1 SGDLS and CDR2 YYNGEE. The CDR3 is made up of 16 amino acids. DNA of the CDR3: TGTGCCAGCAGCGTAGACATAGGAGTCGGTGCACTGGGCTACACCTTC. This gives the protein CASSVDIGVGALGYTF.

This chain links TRBV9 with TRBJ2-5, with 9 bases identical to TRBD1. This CDR3 comprises 14 residues. The V and J ends lost 3 bases and 5 bases, in that order; junction bases with no gene match: 5. Germline values: CDR1 SGDLS, CDR2 YYNGEE. DNA for the CDR3: TGTGCCAGCAGCGCCCGGGACAGGGTGGAGACCCAGTACTTC. This translates into CASSARDRVETQYF.

In nucleotides, the CDR3 is TGTGCCAGCAGTCGAGAGGCCACAGATACGCAGTATTTT. Its translation: CASSREATDTQYF. This chain links TRBV27 with TRBJ2-3; unclear D gene. Germline CDR1 and CDR2: MNHEY and SMNVEV (reference sequence). V gave up 5 bases and J gave up 2 bases, with 8 bases separating them. The CDR3 is 13 amino acids.